This TCR beta chain was captured in a study of blood T cell repertoires in COVID-19. Background on the study: Sites across the United States, Italy and Spain contributed samples from acute and convalescent COVID-19. T cells, B-cell-depleted T cells, or PBMCs provided the cDNA or gDNA that served as material.

Trimming removed 10 bases at V and 2 bases at J, with 20 bases between. The CDR3 sequence is 15 residues long. Germline CDR1 and CDR2: MDHEN and SYDVKM. The protocol was immunoSEQ multiplex PCR, while the TCRdb copy is restricted to in-frame clones and leaves out a portion. The sample contains a few hundred thousand clones, over 75% of which appear only once. The chain couples TRBV28 to TRBJ1-2; weak D call: TRBD1 (6 bases). Sequencing used peripheral blood. The source of this sequence is a young woman with COVID-19, enrolled during active disease. The CDR3 region is CATPGTGYPNYGYTF. The CDR3 DNA sequence: TGTGCCACCCCCGGAACAGGGTACCCGAACTATGGCTACACCTTC.